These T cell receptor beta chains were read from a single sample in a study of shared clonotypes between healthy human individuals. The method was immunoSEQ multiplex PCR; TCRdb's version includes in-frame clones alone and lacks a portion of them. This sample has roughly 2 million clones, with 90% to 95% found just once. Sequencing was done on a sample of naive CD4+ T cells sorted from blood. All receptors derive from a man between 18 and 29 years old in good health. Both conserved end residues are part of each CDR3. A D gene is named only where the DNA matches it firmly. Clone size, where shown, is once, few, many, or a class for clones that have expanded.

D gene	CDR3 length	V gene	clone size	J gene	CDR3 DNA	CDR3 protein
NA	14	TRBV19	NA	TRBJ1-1	TGTGCCAGTAGTGCGGGGACGGCGAACACTGAAGCTTTCTTT	CASSAGTANTEAFF
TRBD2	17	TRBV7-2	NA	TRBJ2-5	TGTGCCAGCAGCTCACCAATACTAGCGGGAGTAGGAGAGACCCAGTACTTC	CASSSPILAGVGETQYF
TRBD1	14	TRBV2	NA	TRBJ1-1	TGTGCCAGCACGACAGGGGCTTTGAACACTGAAGCTTTCTTT	CASTTGALNTEAFF
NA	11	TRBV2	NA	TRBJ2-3	TGTGCTTCAGCCAGCACAGATACGCAGTATTTT	CASASTDTQYF
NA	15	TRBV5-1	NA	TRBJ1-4	TGCGCCAGCAGCTTCTTGGCAGGGGTGAATGAAAAACTGTTTTTT	CASSFLAGVNEKLFF
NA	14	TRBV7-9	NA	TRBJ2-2	TGTGCCAGCAGCTTAGGCGGGGCCACCGGGGAGCTGTTTTTT	CASSLGGATGELFF
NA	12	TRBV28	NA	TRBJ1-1	TGTGCCAGCAGTTTACAGCTCACTGAAGCTTTCTTT	CASSLQLTEAFF
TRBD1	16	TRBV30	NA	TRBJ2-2	TGTGCCTGGAGAAGAACCGGGACAGGGGAAGTCGGGGAGCTGTTTTTT	CAWRRTGTGEVGELFF
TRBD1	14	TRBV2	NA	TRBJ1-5	TGTGCCAGCAAATTGGGACAGGGGTATCAGCCCCAGCATTTT	CASKLGQGYQPQHF
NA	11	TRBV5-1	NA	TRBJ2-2	TGCGCCAGCAGAGGTACCGGGGAGCTGTTTTTT	CASRGTGELFF
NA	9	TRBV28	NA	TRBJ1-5	TGTGCCTCAGGCCAGCCCCAGCATTTT	CASGQPQHF
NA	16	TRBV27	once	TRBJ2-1	TGTGCCAGCAGTTCCGGAGGGACAGTATATCCCAATGAGCAGTTCTTC	CASSSGGTVYPNEQFF